Presented here are 10 T cell receptor beta chains from one specimen sequenced in a study of T-cell memory formation after mild COVID-19. TCRdb redid the calling of the 5' RACE reads with MiXCR, one entry per CDR3 protein. Here the sample spans around 320,000 distinct CDR3 sequences, 13% to 15% being singletons. The specimen was PBMCs or a T cell subset sorted from them (not recorded which). These receptors all come from a young man who had mild COVID-19 (a few samples of this study predate the infection). Cell type and time point are not known.

This clonotype has only a few counts. The CDR3 spells CASSQAVGNQPQHF. The CDR3, as DNA: TGCGCCAGCAGCCAAGCAGTAGGCAATCAGCCCCAGCATTTT. The gene calls are TRBV4-3 and TRBJ1-5; no firm D call. Germline V CDR1 and CDR2: LGHNA, YSLEER. Trimming removed 1 base at V and 2 bases at J, with 6 bases between. The CDR3 extends over 14 amino acids.

The sample holds a few counts of this clonotype. This sequence joins TRBV7-8 and TRBJ1-2, with D possibly matching TRBD1 (5 bases). V was clipped by 5 bases and J by 4 bases, with 17 bases between them. Germline CDR1 is SGHVS and CDR2 is FQNEAQ. The CDR3 runs 15 residues. The DNA of the CDR3 is TGTGCCAGCAGCCGCGGGACGGACCTATCCTATGGCTACACCTTC. This gives the protein CASSRGTDLSYGYTF.

There are a few counts of this clonotype. The chain joins TRBV20-1 to TRBJ2-7; 8 bases are shared with TRBD1. Trimming at V came to 6 bases and at J to 3 bases, leaving 10 bases not matched to a gene. This CDR3 has 14 amino acids. Germline CDR1 and CDR2: DFQATT and SNEGSKA (reference sequence). The CDR3 loop reads CSAAPEDRVYEQYF. CDR3 nucleotides: TGCAGTGCCGCCCCGGAGGACAGGGTCTACGAGCAGTACTTC.

The V call is TRBV5-6, the J call TRBJ2-5; tentative D call: TRBD1 (5 bases). The CDR3 consists of 14 residues. The germline V and J ends were trimmed by 5 bases and 2 bases, with 13 bases remaining between them. Germline-derived CDR1 and CDR2 are SGHDT and YYEEEE. The CDR3 region is CASRQTGVQETQYF. The CDR3 DNA is TGTGCCAGCAGACAAACAGGAGTTCAAGAGACCCAGTACTTC.

This clonotype has just a few counts. The V and J genes are TRBV9 and TRBJ2-7; 11 bases map to TRBD2. Germline CDR1 and CDR2: SGDLS and YYNGEE. The CDR3 is 15 residues long. The ends lost 0 bases at V and 2 bases at J; junction bases unmatched: 1. CDR3 amino acids: CASSVDSGGAYEQYF. The DNA for the CDR3 is TGTGCCAGCAGCGTAGATAGCGGGGGGGCCTACGAGCAGTACTTC.

The genes are TRBV6-2 or TRBV6-3 and TRBJ2-7; a possible D gene is TRBD1 (5 bases). Trimming took off 5 bases at V and 0 bases at J, with 8 bases between the two ends. The CDR3 is made up of 13 amino acids. Per the germline V gene, CDR1 is MNHEY and CDR2 is SVGEGT. The CDR3 here is CASSRQSSYEQYV. CDR3 DNA: TGTGCCAGCAGTCGACAGAGCTCCTACGAGCAGTACGTC.

In its sample, this clonotype was seen many times. The chain is built from TRBV3-1 and TRBJ2-7; D possibly matches TRBD1 or TRBD2 (5 bases each). Trimming removed 0 bases from V and 3 bases from J, with 9 bases in between. Germline assignment: CDR1 LGHDT and CDR2 YNNKEL (reference sequence). The CDR3 length is 14 residues. CDR3 nucleotide sequence: TGTGCCAGCAGCCAAGAAGGGACGAGCTACGAGCAGTACTTC. Residues: CASSQEGTSYEQYF.

This clonotype was detected ten times or more. This chain links TRBV18 with TRBJ1-6; D possibly corresponds to TRBD1 (6 bases). The V end lost 2 bases, the J end lost 8 bases, and 10 bases lay between the germline ends. Germline V gene lookup returns CDR1 KGHSH and CDR2 LQKENI. The CDR3 contains 14 residues. The DNA of the CDR3 is TGTGCCAGCTCACCAACAGGGTTCGATTCACCCCTCCACTTT. As protein: CASSPTGFDSPLHF. Based on the CDR3 plus reference TRBV18 and TRBJ1-6, the full variable domain is NAGVMQNPRHLVRRRGQEARLRCSPMKGHSHVYWYRQLPEEGLKFMVYLQKENIIDESGMPKERFSAEFPKEGPSILRIQQVVRGDSAAYFCASSPTGFDSPLHFGNGTRLTVT.

The CDR3 DNA follows: TGTGCCAGCAGCCAGGACAGTCAGACCCAGTACTTC. Translated, it gives CASSQDSQTQYF. The V and J genes are TRBV7-2 and TRBJ2-5; possibly TRBD1 for D (6 bases). V was pared by 5 bases and J by 6 bases, with 10 bases between. This CDR3 spans 12 amino acids. CDR1 is SGHTA and CDR2 is FQGNSA in the germline V gene.

The gene calls are TRBV7-8 and TRBJ2-3, with 7 bases aligning to TRBD1. The CDR3 is made up of 15 amino acids. The J segment lost 5 bases and the V segment lost 6 bases, leaving 11 bases of the junction unmatched. CDR1 is SGHVS, CDR2 FQNEAQ, per germline. CDR3 in amino acids: CASRTGPGGRDTQYF. Written as DNA, the CDR3 is TGTGCCAGCAGGACTGGGCCAGGGGGTCGAGATACGCAGTATTTT.